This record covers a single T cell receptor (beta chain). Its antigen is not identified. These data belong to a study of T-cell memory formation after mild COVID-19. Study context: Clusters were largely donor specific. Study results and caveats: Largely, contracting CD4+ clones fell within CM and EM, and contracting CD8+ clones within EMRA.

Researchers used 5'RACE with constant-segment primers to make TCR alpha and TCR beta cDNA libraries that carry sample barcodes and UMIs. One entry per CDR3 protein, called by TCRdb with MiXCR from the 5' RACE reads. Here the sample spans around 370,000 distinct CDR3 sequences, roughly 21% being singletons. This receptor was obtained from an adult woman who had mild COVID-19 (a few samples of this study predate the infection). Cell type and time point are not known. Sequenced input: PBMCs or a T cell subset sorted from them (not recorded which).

CDR3 amino acids: CSVASLNTEAFF. CDR3 coding DNA: TGCAGCGTCGCAAGTCTGAACACTGAAGCTTTCTTT. This chain joins TRBV29-1 and TRBJ1-1; no definite D call. The CDR3 is 12 amino acids. Germline CDR1 reads SQVTM; CDR2 reads ANQGSEA. V dropped 6 bases and J dropped 0 bases, with 8 bases sitting between them.